This TCR beta chain comes out of a study of identical twins. For this clonotype: Its antigen is not identified.

Study results and caveats: Memory repertoires showed no such pattern, whereas abundant cord blood beta clonotypes carried fewer insertions.

Germline V gives CDR1 GTSNPN, CDR2 SVGIG (reference sequence). This CDR3 spans 14 amino acids. The V end was cut by 0 bases, the J end by 5 bases, with 13 bases between. MiXCR, applied by TCRdb to the 5' RACE reads, yields one record per CDR3 protein. The table lists fewer than 450,000 distinct CDR3 sequences, roughly 10% of them singletons. The clonotype originates from a woman in her forties or fifties in good health. Material for sequencing was naive T cells sorted from blood. The V and J genes are TRBV30 and TRBJ1-1; possible D gene TRBD1, 5 bases. The CDR3 nucleotides read TGTGCCTGGAGTGTAACCTCTTGGGGGACTGAAGCTTTCTTT. This translates into CAWSVTSWGTEAFF.